This T cell receptor (beta chain) was sequenced during a study of blood T cells in healthy people across ages. This clonotype showed up many times. Its matching antigen is unknown. Overall study results and limits: In long-lived donors, naive CD4+ cell counts and diversity exceeded those of aged donors. Donor CMV status was unknown, possibly confounding expanded clonotype changes.

Isolating PBMCs gave at least 6.5 million of these cells per sample. The authors ran a second PCR of roughly 6 to 12 cycles using a sample-barcoded 5' primer and a J-beta primer mix. Each of the cDNA molecules was tagged by a template-switch adaptor with 12 random nucleotides. TCRdb re-called the 5' RACE reads with MiXCR, one entry per CDR3 protein. The data hold 550,000 to 600,000 distinct CDR3 sequences, with 25% to 30% observed a single time. What was sequenced was blood. The source is a woman aged 70-85 years in good health.

The DNA for the CDR3 is TGCGCCAGCAGCTTGGGACTGGGGTCAACTAGCACAGATACGCAGTATTTT. It encodes CASSLGLGSTSTDTQYF. J is TRBJ2-3 and V is TRBV5-1; D unclear. The CDR3 has 17 residues. CDR1 is SGHRS and CDR2 is YFSETQ in the germline V gene. The germline V and J ends were trimmed by 0 bases and 0 bases, with 14 bases remaining between them. The variable domain in full, with the rest retrieved from reference TRBV5-1 and TRBJ2-3, is KAGVTQTPRYLIKTRGQQVTLSCSPISGHRSVSWYQQTPGQGLQFLFEYFSETQRNKGNFPGRFSGRQFSNSRSEMNVSTLELGDSALYLCASSLGLGSTSTDTQYFGPGTRLTVL.